This is a list of T cell receptor beta chains from one sample in a study of vaccination effects on CD4 cells after COVID-19. The assay was immunoSEQ multiplex PCR, and TCRdb's table has in-frame clones only and misses some. The sample holds about 39,000 clones; 82% are singletons and the top ten take just under 3%. These TCRs are of unknown antigen specificity. Sequenced here: CD4+ T cells from PBMCs cultured without peptide, sampled before COVID-19 vaccination. The receptor set was obtained from a human donor who received a COVID-19 vaccine. The CDR3 runs from the conserved cysteine through the conserved F or W. The order of the fields is V gene, J gene, CDR3 protein.

V gene: TRBV7-2
J gene: TRBJ1-3
CDR3 protein: CASSFWTDGNTIYF

V gene: TRBV5-1
J gene: TRBJ2-1
CDR3 protein: CASSLSLAPLNEQFF

V gene: TRBV28
J gene: TRBJ2-3
CDR3 protein: CASNRDRPTDTQYF

V gene: TRBV19
J gene: TRBJ1-2
CDR3 protein: CASSQTGTLVYGYTF

V gene: TRBV10-2
J gene: TRBJ1-1
CDR3 protein: CASSVGTGRTVATEAFF

V gene: TRBV15
J gene: TRBJ1-2
CDR3 protein: CATSRDIVRQGVYGYTF

V gene: TRBV24-1
J gene: TRBJ2-1
CDR3 protein: CATSDPRGGPNEQFF

V gene: TRBV28
J gene: TRBJ1-1
CDR3 protein: CASSGTVNTEAFF

V gene: TRBV6-5
J gene: TRBJ1-3
CDR3 protein: CASSYATGDTIYF

V gene: TRBV7-8
J gene: TRBJ2-1
CDR3 protein: CASSSAHRGGESEQFF

V gene: TRBV18
J gene: TRBJ1-5
CDR3 protein: CASSPDRDQPQHF